This is a list of T cell receptor beta chains from one sample in a study of cytomegalovirus exposure and HLA in healthy donors. Profiling relied on immunoSEQ multiplex PCR, and the TCRdb table lists in-frame clones only, not all of them. The profile covers roughly 180,000 clones, with under 85% appearing a single time and about 4.9% taken by the ten largest. Input material: PBMCs. The source of these receptors is a man aged 18 to 29 in good health and CMV-seronegative. Both conserved end residues are trimmed from each CDR3. D genes are given only for firm matches.

CDR3aa,d_gene,j_gene,v_gene
ASSGWLAGTSYEQY,TRBD2,TRBJ2-7,TRBV2
ASSVGLAGNTGELF,TRBD2,TRBJ2-2,TRBV9
ASSGLQAYEQY,NA,TRBJ2-7,TRBV7-8
ASSPPGMGSSTDTQY,NA,TRBJ2-3,TRBV5-1
ASGGAEETQY,NA,TRBJ2-5,TRBV5-1
ASSFSGQGATYEQY,TRBD1,TRBJ2-7,TRBV27
ASRQGLEAF,TRBD1,TRBJ1-1,TRBV6-5
ASSLGKGTAYEQY,TRBD1,TRBJ2-7,TRBV5-7
AISEAGQQSGNTIY,NA,TRBJ1-3,TRBV10-3
ASSPQTGAGNTIY,TRBD1,TRBJ1-3,TRBV18
ASRSLGDREAF,TRBD1,TRBJ1-1,TRBV5-8
ASSPGTGSYEQY,TRBD1,TRBJ2-7,TRBV7-6
ASSFAGSGSYNEQF,NA,TRBJ2-1,TRBV5-1
ASSPSGGYTDTQY,NA,TRBJ2-3,TRBV5-1
ASSQGLLGQGNLYGYT,TRBD1,TRBJ1-2,TRBV4-1
ASSPGVLAGGLYNEQF,TRBD2,TRBJ2-1,TRBV7-9
ASSTQGDHNYEQY,TRBD1,TRBJ2-7,TRBV6-1
AWGGNYGYT,NA,TRBJ1-2,TRBV30
ASRGRIPGIEDYGYT,NA,TRBJ1-2,TRBV2
ASSSWLGQGSSYEQY,TRBD1,TRBJ2-7,TRBV5-1
ASSLGQEGQPQH,NA,TRBJ1-5,TRBV5-6
ASSATSGRQETQY,TRBD2,TRBJ2-5,TRBV9
AISAGGLSYNEQF,NA,TRBJ2-1,TRBV10-3
ASSYQGADRGEKLF,TRBD1,TRBJ1-4,TRBV5-1
ASSPTGSGEF,NA,TRBJ2-1,TRBV5-6
ASSLTGTGVSGANVLT,TRBD1,TRBJ2-6,TRBV2
SFRPLQADNEQF,NA,TRBJ2-1,TRBV29-1
ASSPSQGAEAF,TRBD1,TRBJ1-1,TRBV19
ASSDSNRERAEGYT,NA,TRBJ1-2,TRBV6-4
ASSYTPRGRGNEQF,NA,TRBJ2-1,TRBV4-1
ASSPLHGGSGINEQF,TRBD2,TRBJ2-1,TRBV18
ASSRSGGSGNTIY,TRBD1,TRBJ1-3,TRBV11-2
ASAGTANTEAF,TRBD1,TRBJ1-1,TRBV25-1
AASSISAGGSTDTQY,NA,TRBJ2-3,TRBV19
SARDRTYGYT,TRBD1,TRBJ1-2,TRBV29-1
ASSLTTNSPLH,NA,TRBJ1-6,TRBV5-5